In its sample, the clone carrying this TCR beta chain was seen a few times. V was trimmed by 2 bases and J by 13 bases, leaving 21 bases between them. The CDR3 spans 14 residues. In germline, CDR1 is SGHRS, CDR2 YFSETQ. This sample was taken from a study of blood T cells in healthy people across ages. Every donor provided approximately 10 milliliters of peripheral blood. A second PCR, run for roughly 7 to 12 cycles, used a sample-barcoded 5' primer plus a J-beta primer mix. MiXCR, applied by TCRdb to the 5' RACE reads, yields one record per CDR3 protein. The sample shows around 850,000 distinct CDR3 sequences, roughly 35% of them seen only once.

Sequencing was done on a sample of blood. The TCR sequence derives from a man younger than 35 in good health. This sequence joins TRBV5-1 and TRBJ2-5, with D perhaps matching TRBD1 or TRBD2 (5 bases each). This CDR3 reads CASSLDLFIKGRYF. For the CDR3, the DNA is TGCGCCAGCAGCTTAGACCTTTTTATCAAGGGGAGGTACTTC.